This paragraph covers one T cell receptor beta chain sequence. The repertoire was sequenced with immunoSEQ multiplex PCR; TCRdb's copy has only in-frame clones and lacks some. The sample contains 15,000 to 20,000 clones, roughly 80% of which appear only once. This entry is derived from a study of blood T cell repertoires in COVID-19. This TCR derives from a man aged 80 or over with acute or convalescent COVID-19. The sequencing sample was made of peripheral blood.

The CDR3 here is CASRKRTARTDTQYF. The CDR3 DNA reads as TGTGCCAGCAGGAAGAGGACAGCACGCACAGATACGCAGTATTTT. The chain carries TRBV2 and TRBJ2-3; D is possibly TRBD1 (6 bases). The CDR3 contains 15 residues. Trimming cost V 6 bases and J 1 base, with 14 bases left between them. CDR1 SNHLY and CDR2 FYNNEI come from the germline V gene. Together with reference TRBV2 and TRBJ2-3, the CDR3 gives the full variable domain: EPEVTQTPSHQVTQMGQEVILRCVPISNHLYFYWYRQILGQKVEFLVSFYNNEISEKSEIFDDQFSVERPDGSNFTLKIRSTKLEDSAMYFCASRKRTARTDTQYFGPGTRLTVL.